This T cell receptor beta chain was observed in a study of CD8+ T cells in alopecia areata. Overall study findings and caveats: The study found tofacitinib significantly decreased scalp clonality and expanded CD8+ clones among the top 100. Persistence in scalp and blood during tofacitinib was observed for many expanded lesional clones.

Trimming took off 0 bases at V and 1 base at J, with 6 bases between the two ends. This CDR3 is 13 amino acids long. CDR1 and CDR2 (germline): GTSNPN, SVGIG (reference sequence). Sequencing used cDNA as its template, made by extracting RNA and reverse transcribing it. The repertoire was sequenced with immunoSEQ multiplex PCR; TCRdb's copy has only in-frame clones and lacks some. The table records over 120,000 clones, 54% of them present only once. Concerning this clone: Its target is unknown. In the same sample, other DNA sequences code for this CDR3.

Treatment described: oral pan-JAK inhibitor, 5-10 mg twice daily. The sequenced sample was CD8+ T cells sorted from blood, obtained at week 4, from a patient treated with tofacitinib. The sequence derives from a human donor with alopecia areata. J is TRBJ1-1 and V is TRBV30; the D is unclear. The CDR3 DNA follows: TGTGCCTGGAGTGTACTCGAGAACACTGAAGCTTTCTTT. Its protein is CAWSVLENTEAFF. The whole variable domain, filled in from reference TRBV30 and TRBJ1-1, reads SQTIHQWPATLVQPVGSPLSLECTVEGTSNPNLYWYRQAAGRGLQLLFYSVGIGQISSEVPQNLSASRPQDRQFILSSKKLLLSDSGFYLCAWSVLENTEAFFGQGTRLTVV.